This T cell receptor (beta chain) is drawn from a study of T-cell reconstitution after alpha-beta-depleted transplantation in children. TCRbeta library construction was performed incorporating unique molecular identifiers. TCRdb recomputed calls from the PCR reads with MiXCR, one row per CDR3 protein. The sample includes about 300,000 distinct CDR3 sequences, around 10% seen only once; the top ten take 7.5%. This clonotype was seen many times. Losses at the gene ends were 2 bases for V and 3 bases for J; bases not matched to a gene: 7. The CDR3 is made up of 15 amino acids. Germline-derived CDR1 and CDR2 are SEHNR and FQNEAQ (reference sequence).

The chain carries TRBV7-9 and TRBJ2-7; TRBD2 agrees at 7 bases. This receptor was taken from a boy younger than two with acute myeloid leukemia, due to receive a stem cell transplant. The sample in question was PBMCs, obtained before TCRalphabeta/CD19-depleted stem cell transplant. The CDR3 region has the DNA TGTGCCAGCAGCTTATCACCTAGCGGTATCTACGAGCAGTACTTC. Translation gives CASSLSPSGIYEQYF.